The clone carrying this T cell receptor beta chain appeared a few times. V gave up 2 bases and J gave up 2 bases; unmatched junction bases: 24. The CDR3 is 23 amino acids. Germline CDR1 and CDR2: MNHEY and SVGAGI. Time point described: late sampling 161 to 241 days after vaccination in three convalescent patients. TCRdb re-called the PCR reads through MiXCR, storing one row per CDR3 protein. This table holds about 33,000 distinct CDR3 sequences, around 33% found once. This entry is derived from a study of vaccination and CD4 T cells after COVID-19. This TCR was sampled from a human donor who had recovered from COVID-19. The V and J genes are TRBV6-5 and TRBJ2-5; 12 bases map to TRBD2. This sample comprised CD4+ T cells from blood, obtained about 7 months after SARS-CoV-2 vaccination. The CDR3 loop reads CASSYALTSGSRGSIEGQETQYF. The CDR3 DNA is TGTGCCAGCAGTTACGCGCTGACTAGCGGGAGCCGAGGTAGTATTGAGGGTCAAGAGACCCAGTACTTC.